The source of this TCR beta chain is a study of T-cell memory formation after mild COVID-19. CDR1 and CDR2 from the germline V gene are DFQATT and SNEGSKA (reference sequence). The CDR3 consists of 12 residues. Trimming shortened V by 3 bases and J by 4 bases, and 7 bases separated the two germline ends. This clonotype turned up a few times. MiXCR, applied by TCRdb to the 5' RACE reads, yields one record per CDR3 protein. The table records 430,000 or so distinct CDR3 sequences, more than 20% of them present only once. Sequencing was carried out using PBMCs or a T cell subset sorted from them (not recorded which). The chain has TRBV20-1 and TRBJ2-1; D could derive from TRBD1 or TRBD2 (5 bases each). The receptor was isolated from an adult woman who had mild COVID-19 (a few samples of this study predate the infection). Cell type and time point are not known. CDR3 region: CSARWGYNEQFF. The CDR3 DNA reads TGCAGTGCTAGGTGGGGGTACAATGAGCAGTTCTTC.